Below are 3 T cell receptor beta chains sequenced from a single sample in a study of cytomegalovirus exposure and HLA in healthy donors. TCRdb's copy holds only in-frame clones and misses some; the assay was immunoSEQ multiplex PCR. Of hundreds of thousands of clones listed, around four fifths were seen once; the top ten hold around 5.6%. Sequencing was done on a sample of PBMCs. The receptors here all came from a woman in her late teens or twenties in good health and CMV-seronegative.

CDR3 loop: CASSVQQPANYGYTF. The CDR3 DNA reads TGTGCCAGCAGTGTACAACAGCCTGCTAACTATGGCTACACCTTC. The V and J genes are TRBV28 and TRBJ1-2; D unclear. The CDR3 contains 15 residues. V dropped 5 bases and J dropped 0 bases, with 13 bases sitting between them. Germline-derived CDR1 and CDR2 are MDHEN and SYDVKM.

The chain recombines TRBV2 with TRBJ1-4; D remains unclear. Germline V lookup: CDR1 SNHLY, CDR2 FYNNEI. CDR3 length: 15 residues. Trimming shortened V by 8 bases and J by 0 bases, and 13 bases separated the two germline ends. CDR3 in amino acids: CASAGSHSTNEKLFF. The CDR3 DNA reads TGTGCCAGCGCTGGAAGCCATTCAACTAATGAAAAACTGTTTTTT.

The chain uses TRBV2 and TRBJ2-7, with D possibly matching TRBD1 (6 bases). Trimming pared 7 bases from V and 6 bases from J, leaving 19 bases between. The CDR3 spans 14 residues. CDR1 is SNHLY, CDR2 FYNNEI, per germline. The CDR3 loop reads CASTRWGLLAEQYF. Here the CDR3 DNA reads TGTGCCAGCACCCGATGGGGGCTACTTGCCGAGCAGTACTTC.